The source of this TCR beta chain is a study of PD-1 blockade in classical Hodgkin lymphoma. Study-level information: Each patient was given nivolumab 3 mg/kg through a vein every 2 weeks. General study results and limits: When set against healthy donors, newly diagnosed patients were reported to show lower baseline TCR diversity. After ASCT, patients who started nivolumab under 1 year later were excluded.

Some clones are missing from TCRdb's copy, which holds only in-frame ones; the method was immunoSEQ multiplex PCR. The data contain about 85,000 clones, 90% of them singletons. The V and J ends lost 4 bases and 3 bases, in that order; junction bases with no gene match: 11. Germline V CDR1 and CDR2: SEHNR, FQNEAQ (reference sequence). The CDR3 runs 17 residues. As to time point: cycle 4 day 1 (C4D1), after less than 7 weeks of nivolumab. Every patient experienced relapse after autologous stem cell transplantation, and brentuximab vedotin exposure varied. With respect to this clone: Its specificity is not known.

The V gene is TRBV7-9, the J gene TRBJ2-1; 8 bases are a match to TRBD1. This sample comprised peripheral blood mononuclear cells (PBMCs), obtained before the fourth cycle of nivolumab. This receptor was taken from a human donor with classical Hodgkin lymphoma. The CDR3 spells CASSSSMGTGYYNEQFF. The CDR3 DNA reads as TGTGCCAGCAGCTCCAGCATGGGGACAGGTTACTACAATGAGCAGTTCTTC.